The sequence of this T cell receptor (beta chain) was determined in a study of identical twins (dated by TCRdb to 2016 to 2018). For context, the study as a whole: The study deep-sequenced TCR alpha and beta repertoires from monozygotic twins, unrelated adults of various ages and cord blood to test whether fetal clonotypes persist. To rule out contamination, replicate twin experiments were performed at different times with different library preparation protocols. Study-level results and caveats: Compared with coincidental sharing between unrelated individuals, an excess of low generation-probability sequences was observed among out-of-frame TCR alpha sequences shared between twins. In monozygotic twins, recombination models systematically underestimated out-of-frame TCR alpha sharing, but the models matched the sharing seen between unrelated individuals. The excess sharing between twins in beta out-of-frame sequences was weaker because fewer shared sequences reduced the signal-to-noise ratio. Zero-insertion analyses could be partly confounded by invariant T cells such as MAIT and iNKT, although diverse VJ usage argued against such confounding for most clonotypes. Fewer insertions were carried by abundant cord blood beta clonotypes, a similar but weaker trend appeared in young adult naive repertoires, and no such trend appeared in memory repertoires. Conclusions relied on cross-sectional statistical analysis, since the same donors could not be followed over many years.

The CDR3 runs 12 amino acids, cysteine and phenylalanine included. The read is trimmed to its CDR3 DNA, 36 bases read in frame from base 1. V loses 1 base, J loses 7 bases, and the germline ends lie 4 bases apart. In its sample, this clonotype was seen a few times. Its antigen target is currently unknown. It has no much larger one-base neighbor in the sample; base qualities were not kept. Every donor was a healthy Caucasian. The twin cohort comprised three pairs of female monozygotic twins, all aged about 18 to 29 years. Peripheral blood mononuclear cells were used as the source from which RNA for TCR libraries was isolated. Libraries were constructed by 5' RACE. Instrument used: Illumina HiSeq 2000. Template switching added a universal primer binding site, and the final cDNA carried a unique molecular identifier that allowed TCR cDNA molecules to be counted accurately. Specific primers in the conserved constant-segment region were used to synthesize first-strand cDNA for TCR alpha and beta chains. To control for contamination, every cDNA library carried two barcodes: a SMART-Mk sample barcode plus Illumina barcodes. Two successive PCR steps introduced TruSeq adapter sequences along with Illumina sample barcodes. The TCR alpha and beta cDNA libraries were sequenced on the Illumina HiSeq platform using custom primers. The study's processing was this. MiGEC was used to process raw reads and extract unique molecular identifiers, and MiXCR was used to find CDR3 positions. Recombination models were inferred per individual with the repgenHMM and IGoR tools using an EM algorithm. Shared clonotypes were analyzed with the tcR package in R, and sharing was normalized by the product of cloneset sizes. To study raw recombination without the effects of thymic and clonal selection, out-of-frame nonproductive sequences were analyzed. Through fastp at Q25 and MiXCR, TCRdb rebuilt clones from the public reads, retaining in-frame beta chains. Rows are unified per CDR3 protein, each entry keeping the most common DNA and genes. TCRdb, not the authors, supplied the V and J calls. The sample yields 600,000 to 850,000 distinct CDR3 sequences; roughly 20% were counted once. The ten largest clones add up to roughly 13% of the sample.

These data were likewise used in another study, on T cells expressing NK-cell markers. The second paper further reports: Three sorted T-cell subsets (CD3+CD56+NKG2C+, CD3+CD56+NKG2C- and CD3+CD56-NKG2C+) from fewer than 10 donors had their TCR beta-chain repertoires profiled. Seven of the eight sequenced donors were HCMV-seropositive and one was HCMV-seronegative. To restrict sorting to alphabetaTCR-expressing T cells, an anti-gammadeltaTCR antibody was added in several experiments. For several donors, the dominant CD3+CD56+NKG2C+ clonotypes were among the top 10 CD8+ clonotypes and accounted for about 1.0-7.5% of CD8+ T cells. Those dominant clonotypes were again the most abundant among CD3+CD56-NKG2C+ cells in a few donors, at roughly 28.3-65%. Whether the expanded NKG2C-expressing T cell clones were specific for HCMV antigens remained unclear. All eight donors whose samples were sequenced were randomly selected healthy volunteers, three of them men and five women. To determine HCMV serostatus, a commercial ELISA kit was used to detect HCMV-specific IgG in serum. For five to seven donors, bulk peripheral blood T-cell repertoires were also sequenced from unsorted PBMC. Reads were demultiplexed and grouped by UMI with MIGEC, and clonotypes were assembled and quantified with MiTCR. To remove erroneous sequences, TCR cDNA sequences were retained only when supported by two or more reads. Downstream repertoire analysis used the tcR package, and clonotypes were matched across fractions by CDR3 nucleotide sequence plus V segment. Antigen specificity was annotated against VDJdb with VDJmatch, allowing one amino acid substitution in CDR3.

Sequencing was performed on PBMCs. The TCR originated in a woman aged 18-35 years in good health. The sequence joins TRBV12-3 or TRBV12-4 to TRBJ2-2, with the D gene too uncertain to name. The CDR3 protein: CASSLVFGELFF. In nucleotide form, the sequence is TGTGCCAGCAGTTTAGTTTTCGGGGAGCTGTTTTTT.